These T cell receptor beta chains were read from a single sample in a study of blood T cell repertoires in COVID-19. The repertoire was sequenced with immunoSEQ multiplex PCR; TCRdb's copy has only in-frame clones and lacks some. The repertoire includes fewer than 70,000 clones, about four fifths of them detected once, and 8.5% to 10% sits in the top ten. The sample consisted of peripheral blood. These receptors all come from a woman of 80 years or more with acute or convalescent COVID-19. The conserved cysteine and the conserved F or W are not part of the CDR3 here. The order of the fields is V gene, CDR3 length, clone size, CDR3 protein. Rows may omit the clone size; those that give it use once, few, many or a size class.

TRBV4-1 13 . ASSQDPGVAYEQY
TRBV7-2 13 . ASTLRAGGQDTQY
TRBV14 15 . ASSQDALGDTTDTQY
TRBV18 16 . ASSPSLRQAPNNSPLH
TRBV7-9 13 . ASSDPDSSAYEQY
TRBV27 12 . ASRYGGATDTQY
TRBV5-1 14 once ASSPNTRQGKETQY
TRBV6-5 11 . ASSPLGNQPQH
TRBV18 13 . ASSPPSGMTGELF
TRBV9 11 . ASSVGLQETQY
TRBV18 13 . ASSPGEGRVSPLH
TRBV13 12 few ASSLEGGTGELF
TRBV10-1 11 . ASTAGKNTEAF
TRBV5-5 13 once ASSRAQGGSTEAF
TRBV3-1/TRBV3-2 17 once ASSQPGTSGGAIWNEQF
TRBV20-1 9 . SAIQGYEQY
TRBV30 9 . AWGHTDTQY
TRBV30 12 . AWTEDRGVTEAF
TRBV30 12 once AWSEGQEGNTIY
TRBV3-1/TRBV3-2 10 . ASSQTQETQY
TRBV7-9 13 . ASSLVLAGDYEQY
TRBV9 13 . ASSVVGGGTDTQY
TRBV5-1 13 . ASSLGTLSYNEQF
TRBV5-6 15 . ASSLEWSQGGADTQY
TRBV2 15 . ASRPRYVGLRGYGYT
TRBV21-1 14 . ASSKKGTGTHHEQF
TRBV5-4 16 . ASSLFSGTGLVGSPLH
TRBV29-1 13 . SVRVRGLSIETQY
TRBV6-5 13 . ASSSTLRAGYGYT
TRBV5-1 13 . ASKTSGGAVGELF
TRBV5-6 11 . ASRTGGADTQY
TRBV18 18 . ASSLQKKGLAGGLRNIQY
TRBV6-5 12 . ASKEGLSAGELF
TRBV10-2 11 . ASSETRTGELF
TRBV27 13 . ASSSGDSFKNIQY
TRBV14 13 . ASSQPGQGAYEQY
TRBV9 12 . ASSDDSTNYGYT
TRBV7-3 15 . ASSLKDGRGGPGELF
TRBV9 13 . ASSVASGGADTQY
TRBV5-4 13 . ASSTDRGPKNIQY
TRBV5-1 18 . ASSLVKTSGGPEYTGELF
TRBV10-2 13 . ASSSGTGFNQPQH
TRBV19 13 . ASSMEGQGFQPQH
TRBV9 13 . ASSVVAGGTDTQY
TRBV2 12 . ATVREYSGNTIY
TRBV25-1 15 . ASTPTSGGLITGELF
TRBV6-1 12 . ASSELLFPDTQY
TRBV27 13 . ASRLDRATNEKLF
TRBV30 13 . AWSVVQGGTGELF
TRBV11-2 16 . ASSLTSQRGTTYNEQF
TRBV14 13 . ASSPGTANTGELF